This TCR beta chain emerged from a study of shared clonotypes between healthy human individuals. Whole-study context: Each donor's CD8 memory used one plate, CD8 naive two, each CD4 subset three.

TCRdb's table, derived via immunoSEQ multiplex PCR, lists solely in-frame clones and lacks some. The sample consists of under 600,000 clones, roughly 95% of them appearing once. The source is a woman aged 25 to 39 in good health. The sequencing sample was made of naive CD4+ T cells sorted from blood. Subset meaning: CD45RA+ positively selected.

For the CDR3, the DNA is TGTGCCAGTAGTCGGACATCTGGCAAAAGGGAGCTGTTTTTT. This encodes CASSRTSGKRELFF. This chain joins TRBV19 and TRBJ2-2; the D gene is possibly TRBD1 (5 bases). The CDR3 spans 14 residues. Germline V gene lookup returns CDR1 LNHDA and CDR2 SQIVND (reference sequence). The V gene lost 5 bases and the J gene lost 9 bases, with 16 bases spanning the gap.